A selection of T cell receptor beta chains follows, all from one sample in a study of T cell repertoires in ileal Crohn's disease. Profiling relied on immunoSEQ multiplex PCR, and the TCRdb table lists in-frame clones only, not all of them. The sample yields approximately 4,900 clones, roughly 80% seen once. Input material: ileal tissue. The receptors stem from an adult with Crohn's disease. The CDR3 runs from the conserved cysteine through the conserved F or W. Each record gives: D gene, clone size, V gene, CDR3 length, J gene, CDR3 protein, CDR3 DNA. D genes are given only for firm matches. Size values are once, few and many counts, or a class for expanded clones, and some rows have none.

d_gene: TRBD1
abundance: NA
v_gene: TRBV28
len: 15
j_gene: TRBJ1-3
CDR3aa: CASSSRDSRGNTIYF
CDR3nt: TGTGCCAGCAGTAGCCGGGACAGTCGTGGAAACACCATATATTTT

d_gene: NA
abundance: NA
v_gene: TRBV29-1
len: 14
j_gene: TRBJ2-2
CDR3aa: CSVPGASNTGELFF
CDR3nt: TGCAGCGTGCCTGGGGCATCGAACACCGGGGAGCTGTTTTTT

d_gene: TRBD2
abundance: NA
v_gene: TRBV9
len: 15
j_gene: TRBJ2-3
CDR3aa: CASSVAGTTADTQYF
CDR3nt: TGTGCCAGCAGCGTAGCTGGGACTACCGCAGATACGCAGTATTTT

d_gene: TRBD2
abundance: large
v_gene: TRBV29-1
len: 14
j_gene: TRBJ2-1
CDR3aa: CSVDGGGAHNEQFF
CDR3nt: TGCAGCGTTGACGGCGGGGGGGCCCACAATGAGCAGTTCTTC

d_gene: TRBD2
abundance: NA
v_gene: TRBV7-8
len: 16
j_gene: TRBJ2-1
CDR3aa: CASSFGTSGTYNEQFF
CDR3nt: TGTGCCAGCAGCTTTGGGACTAGCGGGACCTACAATGAGCAGTTCTTC

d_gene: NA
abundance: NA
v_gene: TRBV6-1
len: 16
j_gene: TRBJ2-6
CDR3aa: CASSGEGGSGANVLTF
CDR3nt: TGTGCCAGCAGTGGTGAAGGGGGCTCTGGGGCCAACGTCCTGACTTTC

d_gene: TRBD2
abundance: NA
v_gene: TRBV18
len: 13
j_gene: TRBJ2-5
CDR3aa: CASSPQGGETQYF
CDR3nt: TGTGCCAGCTCACCACAGGGAGGGGAGACCCAGTACTTC

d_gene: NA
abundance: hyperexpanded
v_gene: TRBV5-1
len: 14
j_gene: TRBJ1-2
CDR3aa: CASSLRTDNYGYTF
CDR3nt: TGCGCCAGCAGCTTGAGGACAGATAACTATGGCTACACCTTC

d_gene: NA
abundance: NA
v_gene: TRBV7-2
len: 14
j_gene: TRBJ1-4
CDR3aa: CASSLQQGSEKLFF
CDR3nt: TGTGCCAGCAGCTTACAGCAGGGTAGTGAAAAACTGTTTTTT

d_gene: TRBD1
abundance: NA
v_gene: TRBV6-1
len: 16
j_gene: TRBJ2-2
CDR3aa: CASSEASTGTLRELFF
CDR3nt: TGTGCCAGCAGTGAAGCTTCGACAGGGACCCTCCGGGAGCTGTTTTTT

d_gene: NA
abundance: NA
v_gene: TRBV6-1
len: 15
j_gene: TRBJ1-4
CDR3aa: CASSEAAGLNEKLFF
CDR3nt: TGTGCCAGCAGTGAAGCGGCAGGGCTTAATGAAAAACTGTTTTTT

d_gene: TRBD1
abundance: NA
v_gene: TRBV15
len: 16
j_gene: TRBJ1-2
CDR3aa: CATSGVTGASSYGYTF
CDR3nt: TGTGCCACCAGCGGAGTTACAGGGGCTTCGAGCTATGGCTACACCTTC

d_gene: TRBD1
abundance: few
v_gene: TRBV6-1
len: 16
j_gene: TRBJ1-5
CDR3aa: CASSEVDGTGNQPQHF
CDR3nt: TGTGCCAGCAGTGAAGTCGATGGGACAGGGAATCAGCCCCAGCATTTT

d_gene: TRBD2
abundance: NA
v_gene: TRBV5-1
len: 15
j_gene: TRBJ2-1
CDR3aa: CASSLGGTSFNEQFF
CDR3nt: TGCGCCAGCAGCTTGGGAGGGACTAGCTTCAATGAGCAGTTCTTC

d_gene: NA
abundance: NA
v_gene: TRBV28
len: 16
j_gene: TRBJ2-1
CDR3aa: CASSTSAGQLHNEQFF
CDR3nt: TGTGCCAGCAGTACGTCCGCGGGACAGTTGCACAATGAGCAGTTCTTC

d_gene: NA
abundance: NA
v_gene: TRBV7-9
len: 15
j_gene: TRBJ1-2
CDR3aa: CASSLWQGESYGYTF
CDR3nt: TGTGCCAGCAGCTTATGGCAGGGTGAAAGCTATGGCTACACCTTC

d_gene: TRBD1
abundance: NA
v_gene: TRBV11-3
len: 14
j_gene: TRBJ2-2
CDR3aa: CASSSGTGIAELFF
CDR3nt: TGTGCCAGCAGCTCCGGGACAGGGATAGCGGAGCTGTTTTTT

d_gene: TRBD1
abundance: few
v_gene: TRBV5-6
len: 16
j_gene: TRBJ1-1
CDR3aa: CASRWGQATLNTEAFF
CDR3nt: TGTGCCAGCAGGTGGGGACAGGCGACTTTGAACACTGAAGCTTTCTTT

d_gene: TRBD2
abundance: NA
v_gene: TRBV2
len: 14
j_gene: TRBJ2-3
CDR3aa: CASSVGLARDTQYF
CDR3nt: TGTGCCAGCAGTGTGGGACTAGCGAGAGATACGCAGTATTTT

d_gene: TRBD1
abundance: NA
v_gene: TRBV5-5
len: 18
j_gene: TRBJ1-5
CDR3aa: CASSGGTGVARSNQPQHF
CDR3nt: TGTGCCAGCAGCGGCGGGACAGGGGTTGCCCGGAGCAATCAGCCCCAGCATTTT

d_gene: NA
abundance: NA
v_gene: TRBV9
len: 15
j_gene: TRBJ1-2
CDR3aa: CASSTRDRFNYGYTF
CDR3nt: TGTGCCAGCAGCACCCGAGACAGATTTAACTATGGCTACACCTTC

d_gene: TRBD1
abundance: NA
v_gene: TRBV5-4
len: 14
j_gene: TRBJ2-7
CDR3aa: CASSRGDRGDEQYF
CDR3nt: TGTGCCAGCAGCCGGGGGGACAGGGGCGACGAGCAGTACTTC

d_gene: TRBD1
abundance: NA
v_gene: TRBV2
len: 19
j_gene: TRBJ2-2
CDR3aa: CASSEVRDRGLRGTGELFF
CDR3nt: TGTGCCAGCAGTGAAGTCCGGGACAGGGGGCTTCGGGGCACCGGGGAGCTGTTTTTT

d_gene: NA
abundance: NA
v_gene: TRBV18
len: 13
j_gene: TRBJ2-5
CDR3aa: CASSPQGGETQYF
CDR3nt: TGTGCCAGCTCACCACAGGGCGGGGAGACCCAGTACTTC

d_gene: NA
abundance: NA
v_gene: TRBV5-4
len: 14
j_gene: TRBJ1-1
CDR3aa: CASSPPVEPREAFF
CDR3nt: TGTGCCAGCAGCCCCCCGGTCGAGCCCCGTGAAGCTTTCTTT

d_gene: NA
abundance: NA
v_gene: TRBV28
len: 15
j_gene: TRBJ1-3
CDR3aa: CASSLSSTSENTIYF
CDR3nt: TGTGCCAGCAGTTTATCTTCTACCTCTGAAAACACCATATATTTT

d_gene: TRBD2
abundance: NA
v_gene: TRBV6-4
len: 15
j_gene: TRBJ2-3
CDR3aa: CASSGTSGATDTQYF
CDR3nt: TGTGCCAGCAGTGGGACTAGCGGGGCTACAGATACGCAGTATTTT

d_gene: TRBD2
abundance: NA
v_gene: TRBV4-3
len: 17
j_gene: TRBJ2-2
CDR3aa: CASSQDRAGGLFGELFF
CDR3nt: TGCGCCAGCAGCCAAGATCGGGCGGGGGGCCTTTTCGGGGAGCTGTTTTTT

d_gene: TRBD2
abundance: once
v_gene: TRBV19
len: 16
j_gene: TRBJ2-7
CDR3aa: CASSTNSGGAEDEQYF
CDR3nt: TGTGCCAGTAGTACAAATAGCGGGGGGGCCGAGGACGAGCAGTACTTC